The clone carrying this T cell receptor (beta chain) occurred once. The source of the sample is a study of T cell changes during pregnancy in multiple sclerosis. Germline assignment: CDR1 SGHNT and CDR2 YYREEE (reference sequence). The CDR3 consists of 12 residues. Trimming removed 2 bases from V and 5 bases from J; junction bases left unmatched: 0. The data were produced by immunoSEQ multiplex PCR, yet TCRdb's version contains in-frame clones alone and is incomplete. This table has about 26,000 clones, 89% appearing once. This rearrangement joins TRBV5-4 to TRBJ2-5; 7 bases are a match to TRBD1. This TCR came from a female donor with multiple sclerosis, enrolled in a pregnancy study. The sample here was CD8+ T cells from peripheral blood mononuclear cells, taken in the second trimester of pregnancy. CDR3 DNA: TGTGCCAGCAGCTTCAGGGGGGAGACCCAGTACTTC. It is translated as CASSFRGETQYF.